This T cell receptor (beta chain) appears in the sequencing data of a study of T cells after yellow fever vaccination. Study background: Where fractions had low cell numbers, libraries were prepared from them with the SMART-Seq v4 Ultra Low Input RNA kit.

In its sample, this clonotype was seen a few times. As yet, its antigen is unknown. The germline V gene has CDR1 MNHEY and CDR2 SMNVEV (reference sequence). The germline V and J ends were trimmed by 5 bases and 3 bases, with 14 bases remaining between them. The CDR3 consists of 14 residues. Conversion of TCR transcripts into cDNA relied on 5'RACE template switching, which added a universal primer site and UMIs. One entry per CDR3 protein results from TCRdb running MiXCR on the 5' RACE reads. The sample gives about 360,000 distinct CDR3 sequences, 6.2% of which show up once; approximately 15% is in the top ten. Study-wide findings and caveats: CD4 and CD8 compartments shared a small share of clonotypes. FACS-sorted repertoires might harbor abundant contaminating clonotypes from the bulk population.

This clonotype originated in a man aged 25-40 years who received the YFV17D yellow fever vaccine. The specimen comprised PBMCs, sampled 5 days after the yellow fever booster vaccination. The rearrangement uses TRBV27 and TRBJ2-7; D ambiguous. CDR3 in amino acids: CASSPLNTFYEQYF. CDR3 sequence (DNA): TGTGCCAGCAGTCCTCTCAACACGTTCTACGAGCAGTACTTC.